The 31 T cell receptor beta chains below were found in one sample sequenced in a study of shared clonotypes between healthy human individuals. Sequencing used immunoSEQ multiplex PCR; TCRdb keeps in-frame clones, though not all of them. The data show roughly 2.5 million clones, roughly 92% seen once. The material sequenced was naive CD4+ T cells sorted from blood. Sample subset: CD45RA+ positively selected. All receptors derive from a man younger than 35 in good health.

This clone was counted a few times. The chain employs TRBV28 and TRBJ1-2; the match to TRBD1 covers 7 bases. The ends lost 5 bases at V and 2 bases at J; junction bases unmatched: 11. The CDR3 is 16 amino acids. Germline values: CDR1 MDHEN, CDR2 SYDVKM. The CDR3 DNA follows: TGTGCCAGCAGTCCACCGGACAGGCTCCAGAACTATGGCTACACCTTC. Its protein is CASSPPDRLQNYGYTF.

A word on this clone: The sample carries other DNA sequences with the same CDR3. This chain uses TRBV5-1 with TRBJ2-3; 7 bases map to TRBD1. Germline V gene lookup returns CDR1 SGHRS and CDR2 YFSETQ. Losses at the gene ends were 0 bases for V and 1 base for J; bases not matched to a gene: 2. The CDR3 contains 15 residues. DNA for the CDR3: TGCGCCAGCAGCTTGGGCGACAGGGGCACAGATACGCAGTATTTT. Protein product: CASSLGDRGTDTQYF.

This clone was recorded a few times. This chain connects TRBV30 to TRBJ1-1; the D is unclear. The CDR3 is 14 residues long. Germline V gene data show CDR1 as GTSNPN and CDR2 as SVGIG (reference sequence). Trimming took 2 bases from V and 3 from J, leaving 13 bases between them. CDR3 DNA: TGTGCCTGGAGTAGGCCCCCGATGGACACTGAAGCTTTCTTT. This sequence encodes CAWSRPPMDTEAFF.

The chain has TRBV7-3 and TRBJ2-1; a possible D gene is TRBD1 (6 bases). Germline-derived CDR1 and CDR2 are SGHTA and FQGTGA. V lost 5 bases to trimming and J lost 2 bases, with 13 bases between them. The CDR3 length is 15 residues. CDR3 protein: CASSQKQGAYNEQFF. CDR3 nucleotides: TGTGCCAGCAGCCAAAAACAGGGTGCCTACAATGAGCAGTTCTTC.

The chain employs TRBV6-6 and TRBJ2-7, with 10 bases aligning to TRBD1. The V gene's germline CDR1 is MNHNY and CDR2 SVGAGI (reference sequence). Trimming took 6 bases from V and 2 from J; bases not matched to a gene: 7. The CDR3 runs to 15 residues. CDR3 nucleotide sequence: TGTGCCAGCAGGGATGGACAGGGGGGTCCCTACGAGCAGTACTTC. The encoded protein is CASRDGQGGPYEQYF.

The chain uses TRBV27 and TRBJ2-7, with 9 bases lining up with TRBD2. The CDR3 sequence is 18 residues long. CDR1 and CDR2 from the germline V gene are MNHEY and SMNVEV (reference sequence). The J segment lost 2 bases and the V segment lost 2 bases, leaving 13 bases of the junction unmatched. CDR3 sequence: CASSLKFLAGWYPYEQYF. CDR3 bases: TGTGCCAGCAGTTTAAAATTTCTAGCGGGGTGGTACCCCTACGAGCAGTACTTC.

The chain combines TRBV5-1 with TRBJ2-1; 7 positions match TRBD1. Trimming cost V 4 bases and J 7 bases; bases outside gene matches: 20. Germline values: CDR1 SGHRS, CDR2 YFSETQ. The CDR3 covers 18 residues. CDR3 sequence: CASSPQPTGTALGNEQFF. The CDR3 DNA reads TGCGCCAGCAGCCCACAACCTACCGGGACAGCCCTAGGGAATGAGCAGTTCTTC.

The CDR3 region has the DNA TGTGCCAGCAGCTTTTACAGGGGGAGCAATCAGCCCCAGCATTTT. Translation gives CASSFYRGSNQPQHF. The chain is built from TRBV5-8 and TRBJ1-5; 8 positions agree with TRBD1. Germline V CDR1 and CDR2: SGHTS, YDEGEE. J was trimmed by 1 base and V by 2 bases; bases with no gene match: 2. The CDR3 length is 15 residues.

V gene TRBV12-5 combines with J gene TRBJ2-3; 8 bases line up with TRBD2. The ends lost 3 bases at V and 4 bases at J; junction bases unmatched: 12. Germline assignment: CDR1 LGHNT and CDR2 FRNRAP. CDR3 length equals 17 residues. The CDR3 spells CASGFIREGLSADTQYF. DNA for the CDR3: TGTGCTAGTGGTTTTATCCGGGAGGGCCTGAGCGCAGATACGCAGTATTTT.

This chain links TRBV25-1 with TRBJ1-6, with 7 bases identical to TRBD1. V dropped 4 bases and J dropped 4; count of bases not matched to a gene: 4. This CDR3 is built from 15 residues. CDR1 and CDR2 (germline): MGHDK, SYGVNS. For the CDR3, the DNA is TGTGCCAGCAGTGCGACAGGGAGGTATAATTCACCCCTCCACTTT. It yields the protein CASSATGRYNSPLHF.

The V gene is TRBV7-2, the J gene TRBJ2-3, with D unclear. The ends were cut back, 3 bases at V and 0 bases at J, with 10 bases in the middle. Germline lookup yields CDR1 SGHTA and CDR2 FQGNSA. This CDR3 region has 15 residues. CDR3 in amino acids: CASSFGLGSTDTQYF. DNA for the CDR3: TGTGCCAGCAGCTTCGGCTTAGGGAGCACAGATACGCAGTATTTT.

V gene TRBV9 combines with J gene TRBJ2-3; maybe TRBD2 (7 bases). This CDR3 is built from 14 residues. Trimming pared 0 bases from V and 5 bases from J, leaving 10 bases between. Per germline, CDR1 SGDLS and CDR2 YYNGEE. The CDR3 region has the DNA TGTGCCAGCAGCGTAGTCGGGGGGCGAGATACGCAGTATTTT. It yields the protein CASSVVGGRDTQYF.

This clone appeared once. The chain has TRBV19 and TRBJ2-1; 9 bases align to TRBD2. In germline, CDR1 is LNHDA, CDR2 SQIVND (reference sequence). The CDR3 contains 15 residues. Trimming at V came to 3 bases and at J to 5 bases, leaving 5 bases not matched to a gene. The CDR3 DNA sequence: TGTGCCAGTAGTATGGCGGGAGGGCCAAACAATGAGCAGTTCTTC. Translation: CASSMAGGPNNEQFF.

V and J are TRBV9 and TRBJ2-7; 7 nucleotides line up with TRBD2. Germline V gene sequence: CDR1 SGDLS, CDR2 YYNGEE. V shed 0 bases and J 3 bases; nucleotides not matched to a gene: 9. CDR3 size: 16 residues. CDR3 protein: CASSVGLAEGLYEQYF. The CDR3 DNA follows: TGTGCCAGCAGCGTAGGGCTAGCGGAGGGACTCTACGAGCAGTACTTC.

This clone was detected once. The sample carries other DNA sequences with the same CDR3. The chain's CDR3 is CASSLAAGNTGELFF. Here the CDR3 DNA reads TGCGCCAGCAGCTTGGCTGCGGGAAACACCGGGGAGCTGTTTTTT. The chain uses TRBV5-1 and TRBJ2-2; D is perhaps TRBD2 (6 bases). The V and J ends lost 0 bases and 2 bases respectively, with 8 bases between them. The CDR3 spans 15 residues. The germline gives CDR1 SGHRS, CDR2 YFSETQ.

The rearrangement joins TRBV9 to TRBJ2-1; D is possibly TRBD1 or TRBD2 (6 bases each). Germline lookup yields CDR1 SGDLS and CDR2 YYNGEE. The V and J ends lost 0 bases and 6 bases respectively, with 16 bases between them. The CDR3 consists of 16 residues. CDR3 region: CASSVVGGTSGNEQFF. CDR3 sequence (DNA): TGTGCCAGCAGCGTAGTCGGGGGCACGTCCGGCAATGAGCAGTTCTTC.

This clone was found once. This rearrangement joins TRBV19 to TRBJ1-5, with TRBD1 identical over 7 bases. CDR3 size: 16 residues. The germline gives CDR1 LNHDA, CDR2 SQIVND (reference sequence). The V gene end was trimmed by 6 bases and the J gene end by 0 bases; junction bases not matched to a gene: 8. The CDR3 DNA reads TGTGCCAGTAGCCGAATCGACAGGGTTAGCAATCAGCCCCAGCATTTT. Encoded protein: CASSRIDRVSNQPQHF.

The rearrangement uses TRBV6-1 and TRBJ1-1; 7 nucleotides align to TRBD1. CDR1 MNHNS and CDR2 SASEGT come from the germline V gene. CDR3 length equals 14 residues. Trimming removed 5 bases from V and 4 bases from J; junction bases left unmatched: 7. The chain's CDR3 is CASSRTGLGTEAFF. CDR3 nucleotide sequence: TGTGCCAGCAGTAGGACAGGTCTGGGCACTGAAGCTTTCTTT.

The chain uses TRBV18 and TRBJ2-7; D may be TRBD2 (5 bases). The CDR3 length is 14 residues. Germline assignment: CDR1 KGHSH and CDR2 LQKENI. Trimming cost V 3 bases and J 3 bases, with 12 bases left between them. Here the CDR3 DNA reads TGTGCCAGCTCACCTAACACGGGGATCTACGAGCAGTACTTC. Translation: CASSPNTGIYEQYF.

The chain uses TRBV6-4 and TRBJ2-1, with D perhaps matching TRBD1 (5 bases). V lost 5 bases and J lost 5, with 22 bases in between. CDR1 MRHNA and CDR2 SNTAGT come from the germline V gene. This CDR3 has 17 amino acids. CDR3 amino acids: CASSRDPPGMGHNEQFF. The CDR3 bases are TGTGCCAGCAGTCGTGATCCCCCAGGGATGGGGCACAATGAGCAGTTCTTC.

The chain recombines TRBV10-3 with TRBJ2-5; TRBD2 matches at 12 bases. This CDR3 is 16 amino acids long. Germline loops: CDR1 ENHRY, CDR2 SYGVKD. Germline trimming cut 2 bases from V and 5 bases from J; bases unmatched to any gene: 6. CDR3 region: CAISELTSGRRETQYF. The DNA for the CDR3 is TGTGCCATCAGTGAGCTTACTAGCGGGAGGAGGGAGACCCAGTACTTC.

This sequence joins TRBV27 and TRBJ2-3; 13 nucleotides match TRBD2. V was clipped by 5 bases and J by 2 bases; unmatched bases: 4. The germline V gene has CDR1 MNHEY and CDR2 SMNVEV (reference sequence). This CDR3 comprises 16 residues. The CDR3 protein is CASSRGTSGVTDTQYF. As DNA, the CDR3 is TGTGCCAGCAGTCGAGGGACTAGCGGGGTCACAGATACGCAGTATTTT.

This clone occurred a few times. The CDR3 sequence is CATSWGRIGNQPQHF. In DNA form, the CDR3 reads TGTGCCACCAGCTGGGGTAGGATCGGCAATCAGCCCCAGCATTTT. The chain employs TRBV15 and TRBJ1-5; D unclear. This CDR3 contains 15 residues. Germline CDR1 is LNHNV and CDR2 is YYDKDF (reference sequence). V shed 5 bases and J shed 2 bases, with 13 bases lying between them.

Concerning this clone itself: One end of the junction fails to match germline, which may point to a read error. The chain is built from TRBV4-3 and TRBJ1-2; weak D call: TRBD1 (5 bases). Germline V gene sequence: CDR1 LGHNA, CDR2 YSLEER. The CDR3 extends over 14 amino acids. The CDR3 spells CASGQATGGYGYTF. CDR3 nucleotide sequence: TGCGCCAGCGGCCAAGCCACCGGGGGCTATGGCTACACCTTC.

This chain uses TRBV5-5 with TRBJ1-4; no clear D. The length of the CDR3 is 13 residues. Trimming pared 4 bases from V and 6 bases from J, leaving 10 bases between. CDR1 and CDR2 (germline): SGHKS, YYEKEE (reference sequence). CDR3 sequence (DNA): TGTGCCAGCAGCCATGCGGTGGATGAAAAACTGTTTTTT. Its protein is CASSHAVDEKLFF. Variable domain in full (rest from reference TRBV5-5 and TRBJ1-4): DAGVTQSPTHLIKTRGQQVTLRCSPISGHKSVSWYQQVLGQGPQFIFQYYEKEERGRGNFPDRFSARQFPNYSSELNVNALLLGDSALYLCASSHAVDEKLFFGSGTQLSVL.

The V call is TRBV5-1, the J call TRBJ2-3, with 7 bases aligning to TRBD2. Germline values: CDR1 SGHRS, CDR2 YFSETQ. Losses at the gene ends were 0 bases for V and 3 bases for J; bases not matched to a gene: 10. The CDR3 has 17 residues. As DNA, the CDR3 is TGCGCCAGCAGCTTGGCCGAGTCTAGCGGAGGAACAGATACGCAGTATTTT. As protein: CASSLAESSGGTDTQYF. The entire variable domain, with the rest obtained from reference TRBV5-1 and TRBJ2-3, is as follows: KAGVTQTPRYLIKTRGQQVTLSCSPISGHRSVSWYQQTPGQGLQFLFEYFSETQRNKGNFPGRFSGRQFSNSRSEMNVSTLELGDSALYLCASSLAESSGGTDTQYFGPGTRLTVL.

V gene TRBV4-1 combines with J gene TRBJ1-4; D is undetermined. Trimming took 0 bases from V and 8 from J, leaving 7 bases between them. This CDR3 is built from 13 residues. Germline assignment: CDR1 MGHRA and CDR2 YSYEKL. CDR3 protein: CASSQEIGEKLFF. DNA for the CDR3: TGCGCCAGCAGCCAAGAAATCGGGGAAAAACTGTTTTTT.

V usage is TRBV9 and J usage is TRBJ2-6; TRBD1 is a possible D gene (6 bases). The CDR3 sequence is 17 residues long. Trimming pared 2 bases from V and 0 bases from J, leaving 12 bases between. The germline CDR1 and CDR2 sequences are SGDLS and YYNGEE. Written as DNA, the CDR3 is TGTGCCAGCAGCGTGTTACAGGGTTCCTCTGGGGCCAACGTCCTGACTTTC. This codes for CASSVLQGSSGANVLTF.

The V call is TRBV7-9, the J call TRBJ1-5, with TRBD1 identical over 7 bases. V gave up 2 bases and J gave up 6 bases; unmatched junction bases: 7. The germline gives CDR1 SEHNR, CDR2 FQNEAQ (reference sequence). There are 15 residues in the CDR3. The CDR3 bases are TGTGCCAGCAGCTTATCAGGGGGGATCGGTCAGCCCCAGCATTTT. This sequence encodes CASSLSGGIGQPQHF.

This clone was seen once. The gene calls are TRBV5-1 and TRBJ2-5, with TRBD2 matching over 12 bases. In germline, CDR1 is SGHRS, CDR2 YFSETQ. The CDR3 runs to 14 residues. The trim removed 4 bases at V and 7 bases at J, leaving 5 bases unmatched. The CDR3: CASSPGLAGATQYF. CDR3 bases: TGCGCCAGCAGCCCGGGACTAGCGGGTGCGACCCAGTACTTC.

The gene calls are TRBV28 and TRBJ2-7; 9 bases map to TRBD2. Per germline, CDR1 MDHEN and CDR2 SYDVKM. The CDR3 extends over 17 amino acids. V trimming: 2 bases; J trimming: 0 bases; junction bases outside the gene matches: 8. The CDR3 protein is CASSLPRGAGGSYEQYF. The CDR3 DNA reads as TGTGCCAGCAGTTTACCCCGAGGAGCGGGGGGCTCCTACGAGCAGTACTTC.